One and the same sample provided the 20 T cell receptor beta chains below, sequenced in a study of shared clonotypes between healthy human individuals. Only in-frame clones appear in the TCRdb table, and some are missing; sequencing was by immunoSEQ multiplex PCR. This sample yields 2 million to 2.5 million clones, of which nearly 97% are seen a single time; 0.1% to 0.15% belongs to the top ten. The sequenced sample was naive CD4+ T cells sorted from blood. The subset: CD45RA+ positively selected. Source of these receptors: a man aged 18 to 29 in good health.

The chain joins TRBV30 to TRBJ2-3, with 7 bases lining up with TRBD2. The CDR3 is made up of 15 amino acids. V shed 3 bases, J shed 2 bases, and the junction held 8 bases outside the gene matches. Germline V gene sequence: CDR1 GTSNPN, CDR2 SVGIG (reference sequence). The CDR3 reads CAWSPGGSVTDTQYF. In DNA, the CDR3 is TGTGCCTGGAGCCCCGGCGGGAGCGTCACAGATACGCAGTATTTT.

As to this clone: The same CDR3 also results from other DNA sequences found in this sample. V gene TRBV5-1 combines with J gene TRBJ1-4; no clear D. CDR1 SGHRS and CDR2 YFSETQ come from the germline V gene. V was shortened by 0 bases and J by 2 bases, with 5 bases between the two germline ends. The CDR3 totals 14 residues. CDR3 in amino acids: CASSLGTTNEKLFF. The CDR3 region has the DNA TGCGCCAGCAGCTTGGGAACGACTAATGAAAAACTGTTTTTT.

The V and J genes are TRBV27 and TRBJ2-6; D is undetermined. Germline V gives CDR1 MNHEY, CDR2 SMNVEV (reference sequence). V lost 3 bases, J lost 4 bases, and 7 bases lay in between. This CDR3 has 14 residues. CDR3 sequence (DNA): TGTGCCAGCAGTTTTGTAGGAGGGGCCAACGTCCTGACTTTC. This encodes CASSFVGGANVLTF.

The CDR3 DNA follows: TGTGCCAGCAGAGCTCGGCGGGGGGGCACAGATACGCAGTATTTT. It yields the protein CASRARRGGTDTQYF. This chain connects TRBV13 to TRBJ2-3; the match to TRBD2 covers 8 bases. CDR1 PRHDT and CDR2 FYEKMQ come from the germline V gene (reference sequence). The CDR3 loop spans 15 amino acids. The trim removed 6 bases at V and 1 base at J, leaving 6 bases unmatched.

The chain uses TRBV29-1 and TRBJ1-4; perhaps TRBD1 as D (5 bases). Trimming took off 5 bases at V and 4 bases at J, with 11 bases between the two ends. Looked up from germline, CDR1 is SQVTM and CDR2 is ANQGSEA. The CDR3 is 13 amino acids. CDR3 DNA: TGCAGCGTTCGCGGGGGTAATAATGAAAAACTGTTTTTT. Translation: CSVRGGNNEKLFF. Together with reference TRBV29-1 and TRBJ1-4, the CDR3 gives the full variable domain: SAVISQKPSRDICQRGTSLTIQCQVDSQVTMMFWYRQQPGQSLTLIATANQGSEATYESGFVIDKFPISRPNLTFSTLTVSNMSPEDSSIYLCSVRGGNNEKLFFGSGTQLSVL.

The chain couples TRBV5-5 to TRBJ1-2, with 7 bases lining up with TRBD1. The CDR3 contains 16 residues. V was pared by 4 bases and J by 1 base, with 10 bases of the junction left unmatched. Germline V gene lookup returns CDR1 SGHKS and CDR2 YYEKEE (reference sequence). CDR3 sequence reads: CASSPGTASLNYGYTF. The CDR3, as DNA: TGTGCCAGCAGCCCCGGGACAGCTTCCCTTAACTATGGCTACACCTTC.

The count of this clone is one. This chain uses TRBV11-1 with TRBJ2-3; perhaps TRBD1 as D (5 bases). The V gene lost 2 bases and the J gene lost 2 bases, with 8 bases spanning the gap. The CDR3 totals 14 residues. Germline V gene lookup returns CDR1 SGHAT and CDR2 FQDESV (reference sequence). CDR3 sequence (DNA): TGTGCCAGCAGCTTACGACAGACCACAGATACGCAGTATTTT. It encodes CASSLRQTTDTQYF.

The chain's CDR3 is CASSKGRGAEQYF. CDR3 bases: TGTGCCAGCAGCAAAGGTAGGGGGGCCGAGCAGTACTTC. The chain combines TRBV21-1 with TRBJ2-7. TRBV21-1 is an annotated pseudogene. The CDR3 is 13 amino acids.

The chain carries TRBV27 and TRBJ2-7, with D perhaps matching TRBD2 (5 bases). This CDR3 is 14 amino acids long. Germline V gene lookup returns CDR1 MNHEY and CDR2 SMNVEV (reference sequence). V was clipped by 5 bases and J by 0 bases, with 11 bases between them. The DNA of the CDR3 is TGTGCCAGCAGTGTCGGGGTCCACTCCTACGAGCAGTACTTC. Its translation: CASSVGVHSYEQYF.

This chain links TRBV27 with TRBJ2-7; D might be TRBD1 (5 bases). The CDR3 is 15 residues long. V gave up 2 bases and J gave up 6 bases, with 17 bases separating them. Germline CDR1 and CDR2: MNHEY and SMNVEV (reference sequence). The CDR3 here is CASSLNGHLPSEQYF. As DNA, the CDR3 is TGTGCCAGCAGTTTAAATGGACATCTGCCCAGCGAGCAGTACTTC.

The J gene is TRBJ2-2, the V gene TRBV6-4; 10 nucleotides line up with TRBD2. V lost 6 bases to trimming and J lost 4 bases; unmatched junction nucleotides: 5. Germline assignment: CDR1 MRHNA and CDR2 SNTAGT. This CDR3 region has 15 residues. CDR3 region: CASSPAGGVTGELFF. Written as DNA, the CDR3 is TGTGCCAGCAGCCCAGCGGGAGGGGTCACCGGGGAGCTGTTTTTT.

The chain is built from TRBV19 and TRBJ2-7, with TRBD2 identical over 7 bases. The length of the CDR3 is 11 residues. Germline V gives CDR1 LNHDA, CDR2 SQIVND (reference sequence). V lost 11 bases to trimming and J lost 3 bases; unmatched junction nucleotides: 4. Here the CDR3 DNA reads TGTGCCTGCGGGGAGGGCTACGAGCAGTACTTC. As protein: CACGEGYEQYF. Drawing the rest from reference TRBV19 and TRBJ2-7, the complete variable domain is DGGITQSPKYLFRKEGQNVTLSCEQNLNHDAMYWYRQDPGQGLRLIYYSQIVNDFQKGDIAEGYSVSREKKESFPLTVTSAQKNPTAFYLCACGEGYEQYFGPGTRLTVT.

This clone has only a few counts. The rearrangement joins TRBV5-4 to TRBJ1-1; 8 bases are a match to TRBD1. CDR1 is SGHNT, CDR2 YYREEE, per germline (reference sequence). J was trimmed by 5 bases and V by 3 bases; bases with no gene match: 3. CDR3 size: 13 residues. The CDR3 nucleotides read TGTGCCAGCAGCTCGACAGGGGTAACTGAAGCTTTCTTT. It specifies CASSSTGVTEAFF.

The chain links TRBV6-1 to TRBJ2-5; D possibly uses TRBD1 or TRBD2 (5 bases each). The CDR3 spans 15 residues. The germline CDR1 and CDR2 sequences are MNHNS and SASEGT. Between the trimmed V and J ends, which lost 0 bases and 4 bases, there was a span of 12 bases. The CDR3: CASSEARGASETQYF. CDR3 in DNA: TGTGCCAGCAGTGAAGCGCGAGGGGCGTCAGAGACCCAGTACTTC.

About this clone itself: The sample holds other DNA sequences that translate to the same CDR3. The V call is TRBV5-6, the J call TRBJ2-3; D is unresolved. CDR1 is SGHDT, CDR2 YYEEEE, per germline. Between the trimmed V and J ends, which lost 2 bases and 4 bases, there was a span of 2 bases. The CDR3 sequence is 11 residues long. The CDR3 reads CASSFADTQYF. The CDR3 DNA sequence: TGTGCCAGCAGCTTTGCAGATACGCAGTATTTT.

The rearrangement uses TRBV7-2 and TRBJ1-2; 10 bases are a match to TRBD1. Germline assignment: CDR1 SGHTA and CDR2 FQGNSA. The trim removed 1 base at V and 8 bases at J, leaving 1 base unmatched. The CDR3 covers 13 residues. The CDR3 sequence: CASSLETGGGYTF. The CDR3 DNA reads TGTGCCAGCAGCTTAGAGACAGGGGGCGGCTACACCTTC.

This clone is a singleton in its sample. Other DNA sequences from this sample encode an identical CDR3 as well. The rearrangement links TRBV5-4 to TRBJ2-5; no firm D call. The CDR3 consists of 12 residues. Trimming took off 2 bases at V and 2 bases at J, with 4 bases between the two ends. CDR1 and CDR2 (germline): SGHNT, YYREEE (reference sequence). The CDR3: CASSFGQETQYF. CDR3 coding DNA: TGTGCCAGCAGCTTTGGGCAAGAGACCCAGTACTTC.

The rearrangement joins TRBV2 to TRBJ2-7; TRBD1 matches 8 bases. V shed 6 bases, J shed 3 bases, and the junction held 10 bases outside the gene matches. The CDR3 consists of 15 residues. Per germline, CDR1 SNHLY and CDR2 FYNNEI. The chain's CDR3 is CASRERTGLNYEQYF. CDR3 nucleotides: TGTGCCAGCAGGGAAAGGACAGGGTTAAACTACGAGCAGTACTTC.

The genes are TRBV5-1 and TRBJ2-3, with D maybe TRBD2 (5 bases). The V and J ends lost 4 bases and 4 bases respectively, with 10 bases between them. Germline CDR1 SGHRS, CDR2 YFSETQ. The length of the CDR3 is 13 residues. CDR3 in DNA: TGCGCCAGCAGCCGATTGGAGGCAGATACGCAGTATTTT. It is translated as CASSRLEADTQYF.

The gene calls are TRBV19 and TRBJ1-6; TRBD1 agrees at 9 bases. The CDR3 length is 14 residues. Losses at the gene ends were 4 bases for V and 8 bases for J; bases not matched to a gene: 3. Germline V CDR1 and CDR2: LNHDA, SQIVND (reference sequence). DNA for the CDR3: TGTGCCAGTAGTACGGGACAGGGACATTCACCCCTCCACTTT. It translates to CASSTGQGHSPLHF.